Presented here are 23 T cell receptor beta chains from one specimen sequenced in a study of cytomegalovirus exposure and HLA in healthy donors. Primers: 60 Vbeta forward and 13 Jbeta reverse. Using immunoSEQ multiplex PCR, the repertoire was profiled, and TCRdb retains in-frame clones only, with some absent. The sample lists about 140,000 clones; about 84% were seen once. The sample comprised PBMCs. These receptors all stem from a man aged 45 to 65 in good health and CMV-seronegative.

This chain connects TRBV12-5 to TRBJ1-1; possible D gene TRBD1, 6 bases. From germline, CDR1 is LGHNT and CDR2 FRNRAP. V shed 11 bases and J shed 3 bases, with 16 bases lying between them. The length of the CDR3 is 13 residues. The CDR3 nucleotides are TGTGCTGCCCTAGGGACATACGACACTGAAGCTTTCTTT. Encoded protein: CAALGTYDTEAFF.

CDR3 amino acids: CASSQQGSQETQYF. The CDR3 nucleotides are TGCGCCAGCAGCCAACAGGGGAGCCAAGAGACCCAGTACTTC. V and J are TRBV4-1 and TRBJ2-5; TRBD1 is a possible D gene (6 bases). Trimming pared 2 bases from V and 1 base from J, leaving 8 bases between. Germline CDR1 is MGHRA and CDR2 is YSYEKL. The CDR3 is made up of 14 amino acids.

The J gene is TRBJ2-7, the V gene TRBV6-1; 10 bases align to TRBD2. Per the germline V gene, CDR1 is MNHNS and CDR2 is SASEGT. This CDR3 spans 14 amino acids. Germline trimming cut 10 bases from V and 0 bases from J; bases unmatched to any gene: 6. The CDR3, as DNA: TGTGCCATCGTTGGACTAGCGGTCTCCTACGAGCAGTACTTC. Protein product: CAIVGLAVSYEQYF.

The CDR3 sequence: CASSQEGGDEQFF. CDR3 bases: TGCGCCAGCAGCCAAGAGGGAGGGGATGAGCAGTTCTTC. V and J are TRBV4-1 and TRBJ2-1; 7 nucleotides align to TRBD2. The V gene end was trimmed by 0 bases and the J gene end by 8 bases; junction bases not matched to a gene: 1. Germline V CDR1 and CDR2: MGHRA, YSYEKL. The CDR3 covers 13 residues.

The CDR3 is CASSYRGRGGDTQYF. CDR3 DNA: TGTGCCAGCAGTTACAGGGGCCGGGGGGGGGATACGCAGTATTTT. The V call is TRBV6-5, the J call TRBJ2-3; 8 bases match TRBD2. The germline V gene encodes CDR1 MNHEY and CDR2 SVGAGI. The CDR3 is 15 residues long. Trimming cost V 2 bases and J 6 bases; bases outside gene matches: 7.

V usage is TRBV9 and J usage is TRBJ2-5, with D uncertain. Deletions cut 0 bases from V and 1 base from J, with 4 bases between. CDR3 length: 13 residues. CDR1 is SGDLS, CDR2 YYNGEE, per germline. The CDR3 is CASSVVAQETQYF. Here the CDR3 DNA reads TGTGCCAGCAGCGTAGTAGCCCAAGAGACCCAGTACTTC.

The V and J genes are TRBV4-1 and TRBJ2-7, with D uncertain. Germline CDR1 is MGHRA and CDR2 is YSYEKL. Trimming stripped 0 bases from V and 3 bases from J, with 9 bases between. The CDR3 length is 14 residues. The CDR3 is CASSQEVTFYEQYF. The CDR3 nucleotides are TGCGCCAGCAGCCAAGAAGTCACATTCTACGAGCAGTACTTC.

The J gene is TRBJ1-6, the V gene TRBV19; TRBD1 agrees at 7 bases. CDR1 is LNHDA, CDR2 SQIVND, per germline (reference sequence). CDR3 size: 14 residues. Trimming took 6 bases from V and 1 from J; bases not matched to a gene: 0. The DNA for the CDR3 is TGTGCCAGTAGGGACAGGTCCTATAATTCACCCCTCCACTTT. Protein sequence: CASRDRSYNSPLHF.

The rearrangement links TRBV5-4 to TRBJ2-2; no definite D call. Between the trimmed V and J ends, which lost 4 bases and 1 base, there was a span of 14 bases. The CDR3 is made up of 16 amino acids. Germline V gene lookup returns CDR1 SGHNT and CDR2 YYREEE (reference sequence). The DNA for the CDR3 is TGTGCCAGCAGCCCTGGTGGCGGATTGAACACCGGGGAGCTGTTTTTT. Residues: CASSPGGGLNTGELFF.

The CDR3 DNA sequence: TGCAGCCAAACAGGGACTAGCCAAGAGACCCAGTACTTC. It yields the protein CSQTGTSQETQYF. This chain connects TRBV29-1 to TRBJ2-5; 8 bases agree with TRBD2. The germline gives CDR1 SQVTM, CDR2 ANQGSEA. This CDR3 comprises 13 residues. Trimming took 8 bases from V and 1 from J; bases not matched to a gene: 6.

This rearrangement joins TRBV9 to TRBJ2-5; TRBD1 matches at 12 bases. J gave up 5 bases and V 3 bases, and 8 bases lay outside the gene matches. Germline V gives CDR1 SGDLS, CDR2 YYNGEE. There are 16 residues in the CDR3. The chain's CDR3 is CASSDPGTGGGETQYF. CDR3 bases: TGTGCCAGCAGCGACCCCGGGACAGGGGGCGGCGAGACCCAGTACTTC. Full variable domain (rest looked up from reference TRBV9 and TRBJ2-5): DSGVTQTPKHLITATGQRVTLRCSPRSGDLSVYWYQQSLDQGLQFLIQYYNGEERAKGNILERFSAQQFPDLHSELNLSSLELGDSALYFCASSDPGTGGGETQYFGPGTRLLVL.

V usage is TRBV7-9 and J usage is TRBJ1-5; 12 positions match TRBD1. The length of the CDR3 is 16 residues. Trimming took 5 bases from V and 7 from J; bases not matched to a gene: 9. Germline V CDR1 and CDR2: SEHNR, FQNEAQ (reference sequence). The CDR3, as DNA: TGTGCCAGCAGCACATCCGGGACAGGGGGCTGGCAGCCCCAGCATTTT. Translation: CASSTSGTGGWQPQHF.

This clone was counted a few times. This chain joins TRBV6-5 and TRBJ1-2, with a tentative D call TRBD1 (6 bases). Trimming took 2 bases from V and 3 from J, leaving 7 bases between them. The CDR3 sequence is 13 residues long. Germline values: CDR1 MNHEY, CDR2 SVGAGI. CDR3 sequence reads: CASSYGGDYGYTF. In DNA form, the CDR3 reads TGTGCCAGCAGTTACGGGGGCGACTATGGCTACACCTTC.

Only a few counts were recorded for this clone. This chain connects TRBV7-6 to TRBJ2-1, with 10 bases identical to TRBD2. Germline V gives CDR1 SGHVS, CDR2 FNYEAQ. The CDR3 sequence is 16 residues long. The ends lost 5 bases at V and 4 bases at J; junction bases unmatched: 8. The CDR3, as DNA: TGTGCCAGCAGCCCTAGCCGGACTAGCGGTTACAATGAGCAGTTCTTC. Its protein product is CASSPSRTSGYNEQFF. The full variable domain, with the rest looked up from reference TRBV7-6 and TRBJ2-1, is GAGVSQSPRYKVTKRGQDVALRCDPISGHVSLYWYRQALGQGPEFLTYFNYEAQQDKSGLPNDRFSAERPEGSISTLTIQRTEQRDSAMYRCASSPSRTSGYNEQFFGPGTRLTVL.

J is TRBJ1-2 and V is TRBV5-1, with TRBD1 matching over 7 bases. The germline gives CDR1 SGHRS, CDR2 YFSETQ. The V gene end was trimmed by 0 bases and the J gene end by 8 bases; junction bases not matched to a gene: 7. The CDR3 spans 14 residues. The CDR3 sequence is CASSLEGQGEGYTF. The DNA of the CDR3 is TGCGCCAGCAGCTTGGAGGGCCAGGGGGAAGGCTACACCTTC.

J is TRBJ1-3 and V is TRBV30, with a weak D call TRBD1 (6 bases). Germline CDR1 reads GTSNPN; CDR2 reads SVGIG (reference sequence). The V and J ends lost 2 bases and 2 bases respectively, with 10 bases between them. The CDR3 runs 14 residues. In DNA, the CDR3 is TGTGCCTGGAGTACAGGGCAGACTGGAAACACCATATATTTT. Its protein is CAWSTGQTGNTIYF.

The V call is TRBV5-4, the J call TRBJ2-3, with D maybe TRBD1 (5 bases). Germline V gene lookup returns CDR1 SGHNT and CDR2 YYREEE (reference sequence). V lost 0 bases and J lost 0, with 11 bases in between. There are 16 residues in the CDR3. In DNA form, the CDR3 reads TGTGCCAGCAGCTTGGGGGGCAGCACTAGCACAGATACGCAGTATTTT. Protein: CASSLGGSTSTDTQYF.

The sample holds a few counts of this clone. The V call is TRBV4-2, the J call TRBJ2-1; D remains unclear. Germline lookup yields CDR1 LGHNA and CDR2 YNFKEQ. CDR3 length: 16 residues. V gave up 2 bases and J gave up 9 bases, with 20 bases separating them. CDR3 region: CASSQPNGQLLGEQFF. For the CDR3, the DNA is TGTGCCAGCAGCCAACCCAATGGGCAGCTACTGGGTGAGCAGTTCTTC.

The chain is built from TRBV28 and TRBJ1-1; TRBD1 agrees at 10 bases. J lost 5 bases, V lost 6 bases, and 9 bases had no gene match. This CDR3 is built from 15 residues. CDR1 is MDHEN and CDR2 is SYDVKM in the germline V gene. CDR3 sequence: CASRWDRGPRTEAFF. As DNA, the CDR3 is TGTGCCAGCAGGTGGGACAGGGGTCCTCGAACTGAAGCTTTCTTT.

This chain links TRBV6-1 with TRBJ1-2; the D is unclear. The CDR3 is 13 amino acids. CDR1 and CDR2 (germline): MNHNS, SASEGT. V was cut by 2 bases and J by 7 bases, with 11 bases left in between. The CDR3 here is CASSESRGLGYTF. The DNA for the CDR3 is TGTGCCAGCAGTGAAAGTAGAGGACTTGGCTACACCTTC.

The chain employs TRBV20-1 and TRBJ2-5; D call uncertain. Trimming removed 8 bases at V and 0 bases at J, with 7 bases between. The CDR3 length is 11 residues. Germline V gives CDR1 DFQATT, CDR2 SNEGSKA (reference sequence). This chain's CDR3 is CSSRYQETQYF. CDR3 in DNA: TGCAGTTCGAGGTACCAAGAGACCCAGTACTTC.

This clone was detected only a few times. J is TRBJ2-7 and V is TRBV7-9, with D maybe TRBD1 (6 bases). The CDR3 extends over 11 amino acids. V gave up 11 bases and J gave up 6 bases, with 14 bases separating them. Germline V gene sequence: CDR1 SEHNR, CDR2 FQNEAQ (reference sequence). The CDR3 nucleotides are TGTGCCGGGGTACTGGGGGCCGAGCAGTACTTC. Amino acids: CAGVLGAEQYF.

The gene calls are TRBV27 and TRBJ1-5, with D possibly TRBD1 on 6 matching bases. V was clipped by 3 bases and J by 0 bases, with 9 bases between them. CDR1 MNHEY and CDR2 SMNVEV come from the germline V gene (reference sequence). CDR3 length: 15 amino acids. CDR3 residues: CASSFGQNSNQPQHF. DNA for the CDR3: TGTGCCAGCAGTTTCGGACAGAATAGCAATCAGCCCCAGCATTTT.